These 3 T cell receptor beta chains were all obtained from the same sample, sequenced in a study of blood T cell repertoires in COVID-19. Libraries were prepared by immunoSEQ multiplex PCR; TCRdb keeps only in-frame clonotypes and omits some of them. The sample lists 250,000 to 350,000 clones; about nine tenths were seen once. Input material: peripheral blood. The receptors stem from a woman aged 55-75 years with acute or convalescent COVID-19.

In its sample, this clone was seen once. The CDR3 protein is CASSATGGKNIQYF. The CDR3 DNA follows: TGTGCCAGCAGCGCGACAGGGGGCAAAAACATTCAGTACTTC. This chain connects TRBV7-9 to TRBJ2-4; 9 bases map to TRBD1. CDR3 length: 14 residues. Germline V gene data show CDR1 as SEHNR and CDR2 as FQNEAQ (reference sequence). Unmatched junction bases numbered 2, after V lost 5 bases and J lost 3 bases.

V gene TRBV10-3 combines with J gene TRBJ2-7; no definite D call. From germline, CDR1 is ENHRY and CDR2 SYGVKD. The CDR3 is 14 amino acids. The germline V and J ends were trimmed by 3 bases and 3 bases, with 12 bases remaining between them. The CDR3 loop is CAISDTVKHYEQYF. DNA of the CDR3: TGTGCCATCAGTGACACGGTAAAGCACTACGAGCAGTACTTC.

The chain carries TRBV14 and TRBJ1-3, with 7 bases matching TRBD1. The V gene end was trimmed by 4 bases and the J gene end by 7 bases; junction bases not matched to a gene: 7. This CDR3 spans 14 amino acids. CDR1 and CDR2 from the germline V gene are SGHDN and FVKESK. The CDR3 coding sequence is TGTGCCAGCAGCCGGGTTGACAGGGAGAACACCATATATTTT. Protein sequence: CASSRVDRENTIYF.